These 30 T cell receptor beta chains were sequenced from one sample in a study of cytomegalovirus exposure and HLA in healthy donors. The PCR made use of 60 Vbeta and 13 Jbeta primers. TCRdb keeps only in-frame clones here, not all; method: immunoSEQ multiplex PCR. The data hold 130,000 or so clones, with approximately 82% observed a single time. Sample: PBMCs. The origin of the receptors is a middle-aged man in good health and CMV-seronegative.

V is TRBV5-1 and J is TRBJ1-2; D remains unclear. With 0 bases removed from V and 5 bases from J, the gap between germline ends came to 8 bases. The CDR3 spans 13 residues. Germline V lookup: CDR1 SGHRS, CDR2 YFSETQ. CDR3 in amino acids: CASSLATGYGYTF. The DNA of the CDR3 is TGCGCCAGCAGCTTGGCAACGGGTTATGGCTACACCTTC.

This clone was seen a single time. This rearrangement joins TRBV4-2 to TRBJ2-3, with 9 nucleotides matching TRBD2. With 4 bases clipped from V and 4 bases from J, the junction kept 9 bases outside the gene matches. The germline CDR1 and CDR2 sequences are LGHNA and YNFKEQ. The CDR3 spans 16 residues. CDR3 in DNA: TGTGCCAGCAGCCCCTTAGCGGGGGTTCAATCAGATACGCAGTATTTT. It specifies CASSPLAGVQSDTQYF.

V and J are TRBV29-1 and TRBJ1-2; D unresolved. CDR3 size: 13 residues. The germline V and J ends were trimmed by 0 bases and 6 bases, with 11 bases remaining between them. Germline CDR1 and CDR2: SQVTM and ANQGSEA. For the CDR3, the DNA is TGCAGCGTTGAAGAGGGTGACGAGGATGGCTACACCTTC. Protein sequence: CSVEEGDEDGYTF.

The chain carries TRBV7-3 and TRBJ2-2; 10 positions match TRBD2. V gave up 1 base and J gave up 0 bases; unmatched junction bases: 5. Looked up from germline, CDR1 is SGHTA and CDR2 is FQGTGA. There are 18 residues in the CDR3. Here the CDR3 reads CASSLSSGGPTNTGELFF. CDR3 nucleotide sequence: TGTGCCAGCAGCTTAAGTAGCGGGGGGCCTACGAACACCGGGGAGCTGTTTTTT.

The chain has TRBV6-5 and TRBJ2-7, with D perhaps matching TRBD2 (5 bases). The ends were cut back, 2 bases at V and 9 bases at J, with 20 bases in the middle. The germline V gene has CDR1 MNHEY and CDR2 SVGAGI. CDR3 length: 15 amino acids. CDR3 sequence (DNA): TGTGCCAGCAGTTACGGTGTCAGGACGACGGGATGGCAGTACTTC. Translating it yields CASSYGVRTTGWQYF.

The chain links TRBV27 to TRBJ2-2, with a weak D call TRBD1 (5 bases). V gave up 7 bases and J gave up 6 bases, with 27 bases separating them. This CDR3 has 18 amino acids. Germline V gene lookup returns CDR1 MNHEY and CDR2 SMNVEV (reference sequence). The CDR3 DNA reads TGTGCCAGCACTCCTTGGCGAGGTGGACCGATGGGGCCCGGGGAGCTGTTTTTT. It translates to CASTPWRGGPMGPGELFF.

V gene TRBV6-1 combines with J gene TRBJ2-7; D might be TRBD1 (5 bases). The germline CDR1 and CDR2 sequences are MNHNS and SASEGT. The CDR3 covers 13 residues. With 6 bases removed from V and 3 bases from J, the gap between germline ends came to 12 bases. CDR3 sequence: CASSMGLIYEQYF. CDR3 coding DNA: TGTGCCAGCAGCATGGGGCTAATCTACGAGCAGTACTTC.

This chain joins TRBV5-1 and TRBJ2-5; TRBD2 might be the D (6 bases). Per germline, CDR1 SGHRS and CDR2 YFSETQ. The CDR3 is 16 amino acids. With 3 bases removed from V and 5 bases from J, the gap between germline ends came to 20 bases. The CDR3 sequence: CASSYLAGTPGETQYF. The CDR3 nucleotides are TGCGCCAGCAGCTACCTAGCCGGGACTCCGGGGGAGACCCAGTACTTC.

The genes are TRBV29-1 and TRBJ1-1; no firm D call. CDR1 and CDR2 (germline): SQVTM, ANQGSEA. The CDR3 is made up of 10 amino acids. V lost 4 bases, J lost 5 bases, and 5 bases lay in between. The CDR3 sequence is CSVGGTEAFF. CDR3 in DNA: TGCAGCGTTGGAGGGACTGAAGCTTTCTTT.

The gene calls are TRBV5-4 and TRBJ2-5; the D gene is possibly TRBD2 (7 bases). Trimming cost V 1 base and J 5 bases, with 18 bases left between them. Germline V gene data show CDR1 as SGHNT and CDR2 as YYREEE (reference sequence). The CDR3 is made up of 16 amino acids. In nucleotides, the CDR3 is TGTGCCAGCAGCTTGTCTTTGGGGGGGGGCGGGGAGACCCAGTACTTC. Translating it yields CASSLSLGGGGETQYF.

The V gene is TRBV5-1, the J gene TRBJ1-1; tentatively, D is TRBD1 (5 bases). Trimming removed 4 bases from V and 4 bases from J, with 11 bases in between. The CDR3 runs 13 residues. In germline, CDR1 is SGHRS, CDR2 YFSETQ. As DNA, the CDR3 is TGCGCCAGCAGCCCGACAGTAGGCACTGAAGCTTTCTTT. It specifies CASSPTVGTEAFF.

The V gene is TRBV7-9, the J gene TRBJ2-2; TRBD1 aligns across 7 bases. Looked up from germline, CDR1 is SEHNR and CDR2 is FQNEAQ (reference sequence). The length of the CDR3 is 14 residues. V trimming: 5 bases; J trimming: 7 bases; junction bases outside the gene matches: 7. The CDR3 bases are TGTGCCAGCAGCGGCGGCAGGGGGAACGGGGAGCTGTTTTTT. Translating it yields CASSGGRGNGELFF.

This chain joins TRBV4-3 and TRBJ2-2, with 11 nucleotides matching TRBD1. Germline V lookup: CDR1 LGHNA, CDR2 YSLEER. Germline trimming cut 0 bases from V and 2 bases from J; bases unmatched to any gene: 5. The CDR3 totals 18 residues. CDR3 in amino acids: CASSQDLGTGGNTGELFF. The CDR3 nucleotides are TGCGCCAGCAGCCAAGATCTCGGGACAGGGGGTAACACCGGGGAGCTGTTTTTT.

V usage is TRBV25-1 and J usage is TRBJ2-5; D is undetermined. Germline V gives CDR1 MGHDK, CDR2 SYGVNS. The CDR3 extends over 14 amino acids. V shed 2 bases and J shed 2 bases, with 9 bases lying between them. The CDR3 here is CASSEAKIQETQYF. The DNA of the CDR3 is TGTGCCAGCAGTGAAGCTAAGATTCAAGAGACCCAGTACTTC.

This clone is a singleton in its sample. J is TRBJ2-1 and V is TRBV7-2; 11 bases agree with TRBD1. Trimming took 8 bases from V and 9 from J; bases not matched to a gene: 15. Germline loops: CDR1 SGHTA, CDR2 FQGNSA. There are 16 residues in the CDR3. The CDR3 sequence: CASGPRTGGWSGEQFF. The CDR3 bases are TGTGCCAGCGGGCCTCGGACAGGGGGCTGGAGCGGTGAGCAGTTCTTC.

V usage is TRBV11-1 and J usage is TRBJ1-2; D is possibly TRBD1 (5 bases). From germline, CDR1 is SGHAT and CDR2 FQDESV (reference sequence). The CDR3 is 14 residues long. Trimming shortened V by 4 bases and J by 4 bases, and 13 bases separated the two germline ends. CDR3 residues: CASSSYDGGYGYTF. The CDR3 bases are TGTGCCAGCAGCTCGTACGACGGGGGCTATGGCTACACCTTC.

The chain links TRBV7-2 to TRBJ1-4; 7 bases fit TRBD1. After removal of 3 bases from V and 8 bases from J, the junction contained 6 bases not matched to a gene. CDR3 size: 14 residues. Germline assignment: CDR1 SGHTA and CDR2 FQGNSA. In DNA form, the CDR3 reads TGTGCCAGCAGCTTTCGACAGGGTGGGGAAAAACTGTTTTTT. Its protein is CASSFRQGGEKLFF.

V gene TRBV9 combines with J gene TRBJ2-2, with 14 bases matching TRBD2. The length of the CDR3 is 24 residues. Looked up from germline, CDR1 is SGDLS and CDR2 is YYNGEE. J gave up 1 base and V 1 base, and 21 bases lay outside the gene matches. The CDR3 nucleotides are TGTGCCAGCAGCGTAAACCTCCACTCCCGTCCGGGACTAGCGGGGGCCCAGAACACCGGGGAGCTGTTTTTT. Its protein is CASSVNLHSRPGLAGAQNTGELFF.

The chain uses TRBV6-5 and TRBJ1-5; no definite D call. Trimming shortened V by 6 bases and J by 5 bases, and 17 bases separated the two germline ends. The CDR3 contains 15 residues. Germline CDR1 MNHEY, CDR2 SVGAGI. The CDR3 nucleotides are TGTGCCAGCAGCGCTACCCGGGTCGGATATCAGCCCCAGCATTTT. It is translated as CASSATRVGYQPQHF.

This chain links TRBV11-3 with TRBJ2-1, with D perhaps matching TRBD2 (6 bases). CDR1 and CDR2 from the germline V gene are SGHNT and YENEEA. The V and J ends lost 5 bases and 7 bases respectively, with 15 bases between them. The CDR3 totals 14 residues. The CDR3 sequence is CASSPRGLRNEQFF. The DNA for the CDR3 is TGTGCCAGCAGCCCTCGGGGGTTAAGGAATGAGCAGTTCTTC.

Only a few counts were recorded for this clone. The rearrangement joins TRBV5-1 to TRBJ1-4, with a possible D match to TRBD1 (6 bases). Germline-derived CDR1 and CDR2 are SGHRS and YFSETQ. This CDR3 comprises 15 residues. V was clipped by 4 bases and J by 1 base, with 11 bases between them. CDR3 residues: CASSRGRGTNEKLFF. In DNA, the CDR3 is TGCGCCAGCAGCAGGGGCAGGGGAACTAATGAAAAACTGTTTTTT.

A single count supports this clone. V gene TRBV25-1 combines with J gene TRBJ1-1; tentatively, D is TRBD1 (5 bases). Germline V gives CDR1 MGHDK, CDR2 SYGVNS. Trimming pared 1 base from V and 2 bases from J, leaving 14 bases between. This CDR3 region has 16 residues. CDR3 bases: TGTGCCAGCAGTGAATTTCCCCTGGGGGGAAACACTGAAGCTTTCTTT. Its translation: CASSEFPLGGNTEAFF.

This chain uses TRBV15 with TRBJ1-4; TRBD1 agrees at 7 bases. Germline values: CDR1 LNHNV, CDR2 YYDKDF (reference sequence). The CDR3 covers 16 residues. J lost 5 bases, V lost 8 bases, and 14 bases had no gene match. Written as DNA, the CDR3 is TGTGCCACCGAAAACTGGGGACAGATCGACAATGAAAAACTGTTTTTT. It translates to CATENWGQIDNEKLFF.

The chain recombines TRBV15 with TRBJ2-2, with D maybe TRBD2 (5 bases). V was shortened by 4 bases and J by 0 bases, with 12 bases between the two germline ends. The CDR3 extends over 16 amino acids. Germline V gene lookup returns CDR1 LNHNV and CDR2 YYDKDF (reference sequence). The CDR3 nucleotides are TGTGCCACCAGCACAGGAGGCTACGCGAACACCGGGGAGCTGTTTTTT. Its protein is CATSTGGYANTGELFF.

The chain has TRBV6-1 and TRBJ1-5; possibly TRBD1 for D (5 bases). This CDR3 contains 15 residues. CDR1 is MNHNS and CDR2 is SASEGT in the germline V gene. V dropped 0 bases and J dropped 9 bases, with 15 bases sitting between them. CDR3 bases: TGTGCCAGCAGTGAAGCCCTCCCAGGGATCTGGCCCCAGCATTTT. Translation gives CASSEALPGIWPQHF.

The V call is TRBV27, the J call TRBJ2-5; 9 bases map to TRBD2. Germline V gene data show CDR1 as MNHEY and CDR2 as SMNVEV (reference sequence). The CDR3 totals 15 residues. Trimming at V came to 7 bases and at J to 5 bases, leaving 11 bases not matched to a gene. CDR3 sequence (DNA): TGTGCCAGCACCGTAACGCGGGGGGGGCGGGAGACCCAGTACTTC. This codes for CASTVTRGGRETQYF.

J is TRBJ2-2 and V is TRBV7-9, with 8 bases fitting TRBD1. Germline CDR1 reads SEHNR; CDR2 reads FQNEAQ (reference sequence). V shed 5 bases and J 4 bases; nucleotides not matched to a gene: 12. The CDR3 spans 17 residues. CDR3 residues: CASSLGQAVTFTGELFF. The CDR3 bases are TGTGCCAGCAGCCTGGGACAGGCCGTAACTTTCACCGGGGAGCTGTTTTTT.

The chain uses TRBV6-1 and TRBJ2-7, with 15 positions matching TRBD2. The length of the CDR3 is 14 residues. Germline V gene data show CDR1 as MNHNS and CDR2 as SASEGT. With V trimmed by 8 bases and J by 1 base, 0 bases remained unmatched. The CDR3 loop is CASGLAGGSYEQYF. The CDR3, as DNA: TGTGCCAGCGGACTAGCGGGGGGGTCCTACGAGCAGTACTTC.

This clone was observed a handful of times. The V gene is TRBV5-6, the J gene TRBJ1-1; 8 bases agree with TRBD1. Germline trimming cut 3 bases from V and 4 bases from J; bases unmatched to any gene: 8. CDR1 SGHDT and CDR2 YYEEEE come from the germline V gene. The CDR3 sequence is 15 residues long. The DNA of the CDR3 is TGTGCCAGCAGCTCGGGACAGGTTAAGAGCACTGAAGCTTTCTTT. Protein sequence: CASSSGQVKSTEAFF.

V is TRBV7-8 and J is TRBJ2-1; tentatively, D is TRBD1 (7 bases). This CDR3 is 15 amino acids long. V lost 0 bases, J lost 4 bases, and 10 bases lay in between. CDR1 is SGHVS, CDR2 FQNEAQ, per germline. The DNA for the CDR3 is TGTGCCAGCAGCTTAGCGGAGGGACAGTACAATGAGCAGTTCTTC. Amino acid sequence: CASSLAEGQYNEQFF.